This TCR beta chain was retrieved from a study of T cells of healthy individuals. There are many counts of this clonotype. TCRdb reprocessed the 5' RACE reads with MiXCR, giving one entry per CDR3 protein. The repertoire holds 50,000 to 55,000 distinct CDR3 sequences, with about 14% as singletons. With V trimmed by 3 bases and J by 8 bases, 3 bases remained unmatched. The CDR3 is 13 residues long. This clonotype was obtained from a human donor in good health. The gene calls are TRBV12-3 or TRBV12-4 and TRBJ1-4, with 7 bases identical to TRBD1. The CDR3 sequence: CASSLEQGEKLFF. The CDR3, as DNA: TGTGCCAGCAGTTTGGAACAGGGGGAAAAACTGTTTTTT.